This TCR beta chain stems from a study of T cell clones after liver transplantation. Across the whole study: TCRbeta sequencing after a pre-transplant mixed lymphocyte reaction identified graft-donor-reactive clones, later tracked in post-transplant blood. Timepoints were pre-transplant, pre-withdrawal, and after withdrawal was completed or failed. Graft-donor-reactive sequences were compared with third-party-reactive TCRbeta sequences from pre-transplant mixed lymphocyte reactions.

Clones were read by immunoSEQ multiplex PCR, and TCRdb kept only the in-frame ones, dropping some. Of more than 20,000 clones listed, about four fifths are singletons. Looked up from germline, CDR1 is SGHAT and CDR2 is FQNNGV. Trimming took 5 bases from V and 4 from J, leaving 21 bases between them. The CDR3 contains 16 residues. The receptor was isolated from a human patient who received a liver transplant. Some T cells may originate from the graft donor. The sequencing used CD8+ T cells from blood, collected around 54 months after liver transplant. This chain joins TRBV11-2 and TRBJ2-7; D might be TRBD2 (6 bases). CDR3 sequence: CASSPSPGTGGYEQYF. CDR3 DNA sequence: TGTGCCAGCAGCCCATCGCCCGGGACTGGAGGATACGAGCAGTACTTC.